Given below is one T cell receptor beta chain in context. A much larger clone differs from this one at a single base, so this may be a read error. Alongside a J-beta primer mix, a sample-barcoded 5' primer served in a second PCR lasting about 7 to 12 cycles. One entry per CDR3 protein results from TCRdb running MiXCR on the 5' RACE reads. The sample carries about 630,000 distinct CDR3 sequences, around a fifth recorded once. This sample was taken from a study of blood T cells in healthy people across ages. The CDR3 runs to 18 residues. Germline V gene sequence: CDR1 KGHDR, CDR2 SFDVKD. This TCR was recovered from a man in his 70s in good health. The sample taken for sequencing was blood. The rearrangement links TRBV24-1 to TRBJ2-3, with 7 bases identical to TRBD1. The CDR3 here is CATSDFVKGAGGTDTQCF. The CDR3 nucleotides read TGTGCCACCAGTGATTTCGTGAAGGGGGCAGGTGGGACAGATACGCAGTGTTTT.